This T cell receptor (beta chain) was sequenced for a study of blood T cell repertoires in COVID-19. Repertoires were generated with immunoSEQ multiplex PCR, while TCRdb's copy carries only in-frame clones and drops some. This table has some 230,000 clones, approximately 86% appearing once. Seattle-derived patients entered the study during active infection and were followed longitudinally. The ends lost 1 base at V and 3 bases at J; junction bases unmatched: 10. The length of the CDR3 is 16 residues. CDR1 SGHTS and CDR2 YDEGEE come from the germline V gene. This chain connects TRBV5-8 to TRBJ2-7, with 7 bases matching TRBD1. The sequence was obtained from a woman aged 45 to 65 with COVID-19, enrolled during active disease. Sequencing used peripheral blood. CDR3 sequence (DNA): TGTGCCAGCAGCTTGTTCTGGTCCGACAGGGTCTACGAGCAGTACGTC. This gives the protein CASSLFWSDRVYEQYV.